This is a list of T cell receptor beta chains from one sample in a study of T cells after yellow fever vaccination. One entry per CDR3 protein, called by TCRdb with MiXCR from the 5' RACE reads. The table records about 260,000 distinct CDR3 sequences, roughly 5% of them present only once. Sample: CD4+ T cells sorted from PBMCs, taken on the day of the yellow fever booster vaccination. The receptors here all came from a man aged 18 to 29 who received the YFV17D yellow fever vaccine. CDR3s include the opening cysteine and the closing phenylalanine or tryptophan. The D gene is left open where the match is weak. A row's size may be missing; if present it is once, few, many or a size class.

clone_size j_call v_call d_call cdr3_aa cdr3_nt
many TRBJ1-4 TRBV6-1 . CASSETAISEKLFF TGTGCCAGCAGTGAGACCGCAATCAGCGAAAAACTGTTTTTT
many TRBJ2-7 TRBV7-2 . CASSYPPSSYEQYF TGTGCCAGCAGCTACCCCCCTTCCTCCTACGAGCAGTACTTC
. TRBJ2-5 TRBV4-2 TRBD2 CASSHPLERGGGETQYF TGTGCCAGCAGCCACCCACTGGAACGGGGGGGCGGCGAGACCCAGTACTTC
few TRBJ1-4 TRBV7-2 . CASSSHRLASSTNEKLFF TGTGCCAGCAGCTCGCACAGGTTGGCCAGCTCAACTAATGAAAAACTGTTTTTT
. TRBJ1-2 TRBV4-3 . CASSLNDRLGYTF TGCGCCAGCAGCCTCAACGACAGGCTGGGCTACACCTTC
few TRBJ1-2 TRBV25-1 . CASSESGTSGYTF TGTGCCAGCAGTGAATCCGGAACCAGTGGCTACACCTTC
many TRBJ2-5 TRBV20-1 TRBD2 CSARDLAGIETQYF TGCAGTGCTAGAGATCTAGCGGGGATAGAGACCCAGTACTTC
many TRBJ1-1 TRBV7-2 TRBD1 CASSPRTGLNTEAFF TGTGCCAGCAGCCCCCGGACAGGACTAAACACTGAAGCTTTCTTT
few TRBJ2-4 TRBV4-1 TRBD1 CASSQDRGTGREYF TGCGCCAGCAGCCAAGATCGCGGGACAGGTCGTGAGTACTTC
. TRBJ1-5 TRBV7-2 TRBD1 CASSPGQARNQPQHF TGTGCCAGCAGCCCCGGACAGGCTCGCAATCAGCCCCAGCATTTT
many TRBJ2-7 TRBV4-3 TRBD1 CASSQDPPGAGWDRGYEQYF TGCGCCAGCAGCCAAGATCCCCCCGGGGCCGGGTGGGACAGGGGCTACGAGCAGTACTTC
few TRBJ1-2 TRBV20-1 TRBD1 CSALQPTGTGGYLNYGYTF TGCAGTGCTCTCCAACCCACCGGGACAGGGGGTTACCTTAACTATGGCTACACCTTC
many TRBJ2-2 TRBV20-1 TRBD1 CSARRTGGFTGELFF TGCAGTGCTAGGAGGACAGGGGGATTCACCGGGGAGCTGTTTTTT
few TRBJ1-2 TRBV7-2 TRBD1 CASSLRLDRVGYGYTF TGTGCCAGCAGCTTAAGGCTAGACAGGGTCGGCTATGGCTACACCTTC
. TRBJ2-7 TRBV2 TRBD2 CASSRGWAGDF TGTGCCAGCAGTCGAGGTTGGGCGGGGGACTTC
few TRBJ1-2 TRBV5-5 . CASSPTHWDGYTF TGTGCCAGCAGTCCGACCCACTGGGATGGCTACACCTTC
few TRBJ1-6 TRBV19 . CASRLQGSDSPLHF TGTGCCAGTAGGTTACAGGGATCGGATTCACCCCTCCACTTT
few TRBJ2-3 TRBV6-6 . CASSEITTDTQYF TGTGCCAGCAGTGAGATTACGACAGATACGCAGTATTTT
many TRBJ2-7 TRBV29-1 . CSVGTVTAGDEQYF TGCAGCGTTGGGACAGTCACCGCCGGGGACGAGCAGTACTTC
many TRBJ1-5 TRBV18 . CASSPPWQGPYSNQPQHF TGTGCCAGCTCACCACCGTGGCAGGGCCCATATAGCAATCAGCCCCAGCATTTT
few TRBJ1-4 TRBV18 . CASSPPPDRGEKLFF TGTGCCAGCTCCCCGCCCCCGGACCGGGGTGAAAAACTGTTTTTT
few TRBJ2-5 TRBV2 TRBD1 CASSQGQGATQYF TGTGCCAGCAGCCAAGGACAGGGGGCGACCCAGTACTTC
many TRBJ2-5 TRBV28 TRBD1 CASSLSFIGDRGLRKTQYF TGTGCCAGCAGTTTATCCTTTATTGGAGACAGGGGATTGAGAAAGACCCAGTACTTC
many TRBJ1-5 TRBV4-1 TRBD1 CASSQGIRGLRAGSNQPQHF TGCGCCAGCAGCCAAGGAATTAGGGGGCTCCGCGCTGGTAGCAATCAGCCCCAGCATTTT
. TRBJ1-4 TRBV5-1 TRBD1 CASSPGQDFNEKLFF TGCGCCAGCAGCCCGGGACAGGATTTTAATGAAAAACTGTTTTTT
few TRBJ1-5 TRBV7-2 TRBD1 CASSSVGTVNQPQHF TGTGCCAGCAGCTCCGTTGGGACAGTCAATCAGCCCCAGCATTTT
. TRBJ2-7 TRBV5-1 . CASSLAWGAGEQYF TGCGCCAGCAGCTTGGCATGGGGGGCCGGCGAGCAGTACTTC
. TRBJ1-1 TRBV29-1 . CSVIRVNTEAFF TGCAGCGTGATCAGGGTGAACACTGAAGCTTTCTTT
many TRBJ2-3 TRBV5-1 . CASSFPRGAADTQYF TGCGCCAGCAGCTTCCCCCGGGGGGCTGCAGATACGCAGTATTTT
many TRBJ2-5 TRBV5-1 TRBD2 CASSSSGVMETQYF TGCGCCAGCAGCTCTAGCGGGGTTATGGAGACCCAGTACTTC
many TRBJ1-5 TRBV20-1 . CSARVPGNQPQHF TGCAGTGCTAGAGTCCCAGGGAATCAGCCCCAGCATTTT
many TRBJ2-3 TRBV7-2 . CASSLTGVTDTQYF TGTGCCAGCAGCCTAACTGGGGTCACAGATACGCAGTATTTT
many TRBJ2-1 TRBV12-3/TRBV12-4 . CASTTPGQSYNEQFF TGTGCCAGCACTACCCCCGGACAGTCCTACAATGAGCAGTTCTTC
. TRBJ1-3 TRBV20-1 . CSARDLVGSGNTIYF TGCAGTGCTAGAGATCTTGTGGGATCTGGAAACACCATATATTTT
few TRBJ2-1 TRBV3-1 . CASSQDASGANEQFF TGTGCCAGCAGCCAAGATGCGTCGGGGGCCAATGAGCAGTTCTTC
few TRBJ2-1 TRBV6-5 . CASSRRGGGQFF TGTGCCAGCAGTCGTAGGGGTGGTGGGCAGTTCTTC
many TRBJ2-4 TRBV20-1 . CSAREGGSAKNIQYF TGCAGTGCTAGGGAAGGTGGGTCGGCCAAAAACATTCAGTACTTC
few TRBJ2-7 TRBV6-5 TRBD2 CASKTSGGVDYEQYF TGTGCCAGCAAAACGTCGGGGGGGGTCGACTACGAGCAGTACTTC
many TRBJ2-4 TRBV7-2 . CASSLVTKNIQYF TGTGCCAGCAGCTTAGTAACCAAAAACATTCAGTACTTC
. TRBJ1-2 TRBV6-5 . CATMEGGGGYTF TGTGCCACCATGGAGGGTGGGGGCGGCTACACCTTC
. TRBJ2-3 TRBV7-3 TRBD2 CASSKNGGTDTQYF TGTGCCAGCAGCAAAAACGGGGGGACAGATACGCAGTATTTT
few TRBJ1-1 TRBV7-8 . CASSLYTNTEAFF TGTGCCAGCAGCTTGTATACGAACACTGAAGCTTTCTTT
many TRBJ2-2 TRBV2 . CASRQVNTGELFF TGTGCCAGCAGGCAGGTTAACACCGGGGAGCTGTTTTTT
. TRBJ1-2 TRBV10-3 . CAIMRDGDGYTF TGTGCCATCATGAGGGATGGCGATGGCTACACCTTC
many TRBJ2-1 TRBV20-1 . CSARWSGASYNEQFF TGCAGTGCTAGATGGTCAGGGGCTTCCTACAATGAGCAGTTCTTC